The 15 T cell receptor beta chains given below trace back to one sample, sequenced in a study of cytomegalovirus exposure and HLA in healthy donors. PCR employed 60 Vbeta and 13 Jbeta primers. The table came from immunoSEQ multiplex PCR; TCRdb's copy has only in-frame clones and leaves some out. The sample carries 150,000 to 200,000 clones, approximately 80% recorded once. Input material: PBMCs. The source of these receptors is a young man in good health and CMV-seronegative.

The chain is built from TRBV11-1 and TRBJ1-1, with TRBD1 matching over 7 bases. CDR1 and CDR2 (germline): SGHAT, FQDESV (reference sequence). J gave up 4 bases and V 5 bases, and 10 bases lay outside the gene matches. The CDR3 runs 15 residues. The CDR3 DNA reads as TGTGCCAGCAGCGGGTTACAGGGGTTGGCCACTGAAGCTTTCTTT. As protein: CASSGLQGLATEAFF.

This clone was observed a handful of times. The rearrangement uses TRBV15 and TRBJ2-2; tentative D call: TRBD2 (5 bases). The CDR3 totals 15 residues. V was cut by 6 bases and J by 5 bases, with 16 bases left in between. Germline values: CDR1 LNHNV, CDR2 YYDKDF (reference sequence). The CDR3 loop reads CATRRAVIATGELFF. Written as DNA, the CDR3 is TGTGCCACCAGGCGAGCGGTAATCGCTACCGGGGAGCTGTTTTTT.

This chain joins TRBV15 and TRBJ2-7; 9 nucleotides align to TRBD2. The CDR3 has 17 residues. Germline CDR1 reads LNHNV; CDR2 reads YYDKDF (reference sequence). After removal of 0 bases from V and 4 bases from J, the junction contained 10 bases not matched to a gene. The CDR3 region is CATSRDQAGGIPYEQYF. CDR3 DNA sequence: TGTGCCACCAGCAGAGATCAGGCGGGAGGGATCCCTTACGAGCAGTACTTC.

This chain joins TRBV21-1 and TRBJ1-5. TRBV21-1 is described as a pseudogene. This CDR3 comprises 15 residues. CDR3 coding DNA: TGTGCCAGCAGCAATCTACGGGGGGCGGGTCAGCCCCAGCATTTT. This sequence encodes CASSNLRGAGQPQHF.

The CDR3 protein is CAISDSSTDTQYF. CDR3 coding DNA: TGTGCCATCAGTGACTCCAGCACAGATACGCAGTATTTT. The chain has TRBV10-3 and TRBJ2-3; D call uncertain. CDR1 ENHRY and CDR2 SYGVKD come from the germline V gene. There are 13 residues in the CDR3. V lost 3 bases and J 0 bases, leaving 4 bases between the germline ends.

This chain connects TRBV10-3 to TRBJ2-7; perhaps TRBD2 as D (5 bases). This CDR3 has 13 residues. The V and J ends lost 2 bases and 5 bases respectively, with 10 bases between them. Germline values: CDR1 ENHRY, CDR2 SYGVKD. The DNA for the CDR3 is TGTGCCATCAGTGAGGAGGGATCCCACGAGCAGTACTTC. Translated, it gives CAISEEGSHEQYF.

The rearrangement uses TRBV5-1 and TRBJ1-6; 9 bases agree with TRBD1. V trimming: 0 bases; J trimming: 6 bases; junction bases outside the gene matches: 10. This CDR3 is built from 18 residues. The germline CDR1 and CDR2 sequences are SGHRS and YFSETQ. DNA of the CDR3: TGCGCCAGCAGCTTGGAGGCGGGACAGGGCGTGCTTAATTCACCCCTCCACTTT. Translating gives CASSLEAGQGVLNSPLHF. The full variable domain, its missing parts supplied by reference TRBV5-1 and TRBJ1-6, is KAGVTQTPRYLIKTRGQQVTLSCSPISGHRSVSWYQQTPGQGLQFLFEYFSETQRNKGNFPGRFSGRQFSNSRSEMNVSTLELGDSALYLCASSLEAGQGVLNSPLHFGNGTRLTVT.

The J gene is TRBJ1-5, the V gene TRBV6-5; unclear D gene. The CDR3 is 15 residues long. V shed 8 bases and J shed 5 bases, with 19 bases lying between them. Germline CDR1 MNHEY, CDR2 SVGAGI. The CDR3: CASSPNAGYDQPQHF. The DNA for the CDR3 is TGTGCCAGCTCTCCGAATGCGGGCTACGATCAGCCCCAGCATTTT.

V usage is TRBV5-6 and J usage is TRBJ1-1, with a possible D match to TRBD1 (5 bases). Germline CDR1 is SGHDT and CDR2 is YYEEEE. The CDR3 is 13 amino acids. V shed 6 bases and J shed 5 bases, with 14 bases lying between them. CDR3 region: CASTFDSRTEAFF. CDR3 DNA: TGTGCCAGCACCTTTGACAGTAGGACTGAAGCTTTCTTT.

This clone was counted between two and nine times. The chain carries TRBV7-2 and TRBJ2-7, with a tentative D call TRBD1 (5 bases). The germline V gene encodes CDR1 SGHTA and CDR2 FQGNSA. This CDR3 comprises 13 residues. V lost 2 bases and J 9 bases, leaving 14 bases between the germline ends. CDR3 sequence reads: CASSLKAGFMQYF. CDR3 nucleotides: TGTGCCAGCAGCTTAAAGGCAGGGTTTATGCAGTACTTC.

CDR3 nucleotide sequence: TGCAGCGTTGTGGGGAGTGGGGTCGGAGAGACCCAGTACTTC. Protein product: CSVVGSGVGETQYF. The J gene is TRBJ2-5, the V gene TRBV29-1, with D possibly being TRBD2 (5 bases). CDR3 size: 14 residues. Germline-derived CDR1 and CDR2 are SQVTM and ANQGSEA. V lost 4 bases and J lost 4, with 16 bases in between.

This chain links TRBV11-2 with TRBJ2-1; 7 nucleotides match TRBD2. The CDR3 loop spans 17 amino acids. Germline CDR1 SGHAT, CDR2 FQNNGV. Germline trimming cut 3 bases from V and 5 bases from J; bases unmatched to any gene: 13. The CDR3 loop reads CASSFLADPQSNNEQFF. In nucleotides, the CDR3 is TGTGCCAGCAGCTTCCTAGCGGACCCGCAATCTAACAATGAGCAGTTCTTC.

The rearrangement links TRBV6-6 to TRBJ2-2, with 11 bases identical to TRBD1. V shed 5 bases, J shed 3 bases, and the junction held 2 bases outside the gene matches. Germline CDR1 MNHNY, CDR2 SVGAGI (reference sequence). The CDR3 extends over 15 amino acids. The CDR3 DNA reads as TGTGCCAGCAGTAGGGGACAGGGGGACACCGGGGAGCTGTTTTTT. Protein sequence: CASSRGQGDTGELFF.

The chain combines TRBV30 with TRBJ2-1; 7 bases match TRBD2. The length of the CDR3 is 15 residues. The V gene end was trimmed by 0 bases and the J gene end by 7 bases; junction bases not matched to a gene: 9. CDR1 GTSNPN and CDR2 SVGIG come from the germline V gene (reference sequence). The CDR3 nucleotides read TGTGCCTGGAGTGTATGGGGGGGGAGAGGGAATGAGCAGTTCTTC. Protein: CAWSVWGGRGNEQFF.

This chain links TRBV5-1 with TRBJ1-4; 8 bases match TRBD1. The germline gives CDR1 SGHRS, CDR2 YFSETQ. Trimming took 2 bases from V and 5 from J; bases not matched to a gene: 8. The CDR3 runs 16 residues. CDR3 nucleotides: TGCGCCAGCAGCTTATCCGGGACAGGTGCCAATGAAAAACTGTTTTTT. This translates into CASSLSGTGANEKLFF.